A single T cell receptor beta chain is shown here with its context. What antigen it recognizes has not been identified. One end of the junction varies from germline; a read error may be responsible. The CDR3 spans 18 residues, from the cysteine through the phenylalanine. Only the CDR3 portion is preserved as DNA: 54 bases, with reading frame beginning at the first base. From the germline V gene, CDR1 is MDHEN and CDR2 is SYDVKM. This record belongs to a study of identical twins (dated by TCRdb to the mid-2010s). About the study as a whole: The study deep-sequenced TCR alpha and beta repertoires from monozygotic twins, unrelated adults of various ages and cord blood to test whether fetal clonotypes persist. Replicate twin experiments were performed at different times using different library preparation protocols to rule out contamination.

The library was prepared using 5' RACE. Sequencing was carried out with an Illumina HiSeq 2000. Template switching introduced a universal primer binding site; the final cDNA contained a unique molecular identifier, enabling accurate counting of TCR cDNA molecules. Specific primers in the conserved constant-segment region were used to synthesize first-strand cDNA for TCR alpha and beta chains. Each cDNA library was double barcoded, with a SMART-Mk sample barcode plus Illumina barcodes, to control for contamination. Two successive PCR steps introduced TruSeq adapter sequences along with Illumina sample barcodes. The Illumina HiSeq platform was used with custom primers to sequence TCR alpha and beta cDNA libraries. Turning to the authors' computational methods: Raw reads were processed with MiGEC to extract unique molecular identifiers, and MiXCR was used to determine CDR3 positions. Recombination models were inferred per individual with the repgenHMM and IGoR tools using an EM algorithm. Shared clonotypes were analyzed with the tcR package in R, and sharing was normalized by the product of cloneset sizes. To study raw recombination without the effects of thymic and clonal selection, out-of-frame nonproductive sequences were analyzed. Starting from the raw public reads, TCRdb applied fastp trimming at Q25, assembled clones with MiXCR and retained in-frame beta chains. When rows share a CDR3 protein, they turn into one entry using the most common DNA and genes. TCRdb assigned the V and J calls; the authors' analysis was not used. For this sample there are roughly 710,000 distinct CDR3 sequences; less than 7% appear just once. Approximately 1.6% of the sample comes from the top ten.

All donors were healthy Caucasians. The study also sequenced three unrelated non-twin adults: a male aged 18 to 30, a male aged 50 to 59 and a female aged 50 to 59. Miltenyi CD45RO+ enrichment and human naive T-cell isolation kits were used to isolate memory (CD45RO+) and naive T cells from PBMC. General conclusions and limits of the study: Fewer insertions were carried by abundant cord blood beta clonotypes, a similar but weaker trend appeared in young adult naive repertoires, and no such trend appeared in memory repertoires. Because the same donors could not be followed over many years, conclusions were based on cross-sectional statistical analysis. Invariant T cells such as MAIT and iNKT could partly confound zero-insertion analyses, though diverse VJ usage argued against this for most clonotypes. Out-of-frame TCR alpha sharing in monozygotic twins was systematically underestimated by recombination models, whereas sharing between unrelated individuals was in agreement with the recombination models. A weaker excess of twin sharing was found in beta out-of-frame sequences because the signal-to-noise ratio was lowered by fewer shared sequences. Compared with coincidental sharing between unrelated individuals, an excess of low generation-probability sequences was observed among out-of-frame TCR alpha sequences shared between twins.

The specimen was naive T cells sorted from blood. The label giving this sample's cell subset or site can be read as: cells isolated with a human naive T-cell isolation kit. This sequence was found in a man between 18 and 35 years old in good health. Recombination linked TRBV28 to TRBJ2-3; 10 bases in between match TRBD2. The nucleotide sequence reads as follows: TGTGCCAGCAGTTTACCCCGTACTAGCGGGGCTGACACAGATAGGCAGTATTTT. Its protein reads: CASSLPRTSGADTDRQYF.